This T cell receptor beta chain derives from a study of T-cell memory formation after mild COVID-19. Study background: Clusters of TCRs were largely donor specific. Study outcomes and limitations: The study found balanced CD4/CD8 in clones contracting day 15 to 85 and a CD4+ lean in later expanders. For contracting clones, CD4+ ones sat mainly in CM and EM, CD8+ in EMRA.

For this clonotype: Antigen specificity is unknown.

This CDR3 spans 15 amino acids. Trimming at V came to 6 bases and at J to 5 bases, leaving 9 bases not matched to a gene. CDR1 is LGHDT, CDR2 YNNKEL, per germline (reference sequence). TCRalpha and TCRbeta libraries used 5'RACE with constant-segment primers and UMIs. A single record per CDR3 protein comes from TCRdb applying MiXCR to the 5' RACE reads. The repertoire holds about 240,000 distinct CDR3 sequences, with more than 8% as singletons. The sequencing input was PBMCs or a T cell subset sorted from them (not recorded which). The clonotype was recovered from a man between 18 and 29 years old who had mild COVID-19 (a few samples of this study predate the infection). Cell type and time point are not known. This chain joins TRBV3-1 and TRBJ2-1, with 8 bases identical to TRBD2. The CDR3, as DNA: TGTGCCAGCAGGGCGGCGGGGGGCGAAAACAATGAGCAGTTCTTC. Encoded protein: CASRAAGGENNEQFF.